This T cell receptor beta chain originates from a study of blood T cell repertoires in COVID-19. Study summary: Researchers got acute and convalescent COVID-19 samples from the United States, Italy and Spain. PBMCs, B-cell-depleted T cells, or T cells provided the cDNA or gDNA that made up the material.

Under the authors' procedure: Reference gene primer amplification yielded estimated nucleated cell counts. TCRdb's table, derived via immunoSEQ multiplex PCR, lists solely in-frame clones and lacks some. The D gene and trimming were derived from the DNA, and the V and J assignments and clone size from that table. The profile shows around 200,000 clones, roughly 84% of them singletons. The sequenced sample was peripheral blood. This clonotype was obtained from a human donor with acute or convalescent COVID-19. The donor label of this sample is uncertain.

CDR3: CASTSGEPYEQYF. Written as DNA, the CDR3 is TGTGCCAGCACTAGCGGGGAGCCCTACGAGCAGTACTTC. The chain links TRBV25-1 to TRBJ2-7, with 9 bases aligning to TRBD2. The CDR3 contains 13 residues. Trimming cost V 7 bases and J 2 bases; bases outside gene matches: 3. Germline CDR1 reads MGHDK; CDR2 reads SYGVNS.